The present T cell receptor (beta chain) was sequenced within a study of shared clonotypes between healthy human individuals (dated by TCRdb to between 2020 and 2021). Notes on the research overall: The cohort included a few men and two women between 18 and 49 years of age. Each donor's leukapheresis produced roughly between about 0.9 and 9.5 billion PBMCs. For each donor, three plates each were used for CD4 naive and CD4 memory, two plates were used for CD8 naive, and one plate was used for CD8 memory. The study deeply sequenced blood TCR repertoires of several healthy adults to estimate repertoire size and the extent of clonotype sharing between individuals. Different laboratories and diverse techniques were used to prepare libraries and sequence TCR repertoires, to increase sequencing depth and limit assay-specific biases. Study-wide conclusions, independent of this receptor: Compared with non-shared clonotypes, the clonotypes found in all four sorted-subset donors had higher generation probabilities. Sampling was restricted to blood, and TCR repertoires in tissue are likely to differ from TCR repertoires in blood. Pairwise subsampling led to the expectation that sequencing depth would affect the degree of clonotype sharing among donors. Around 5% of naive CD4, approximately 3.7% of naive CD8, approximately 2.2% of memory CD4, and less than 0.45% of memory CD8 clonotypes were shared across several donors. The genetic and exposure-history diversity represented was limited by the small number of donors. Naive subsets generally had larger estimated clonotype richness than memory subsets did. Incomplete sequencing was indicated by rarefaction of sorted-subset datasets, despite the large sequencing depth.

With regard to this clone: Its antigen is unknown. No much larger clone is present one base from it, and per-base qualities are unavailable.

The donors were healthy, HIV-negative adults who had no recently reported acute infections or vaccinations. All donors were Caucasian adults living in Nashville, Tennessee, USA. CD4+ T cells were enriched by magnetic negative selection; naive cells were then positively selected on CD45RA, and the negative fraction formed the memory subset. Blood was obtained by leukapheresis, after which PBMCs were separated by Ficoll-Histopaque density gradient centrifugation and cryopreserved in liquid nitrogen vapor phase. Analytical flow cytometry was used to check the purity and quantity of every magnetically sorted T cell population. Each sorted fraction had its genomic DNA isolated and then quantified by UV absorbance on a Nanodrop 2000c. The CDR3 sequence holds 13 residues, the cysteine and phenylalanine included. Left in the record is the CDR3 DNA by itself, 39 bases read in frame from the first base. The junction shows trimming of 10 bases on V and 5 bases on J, and the gene matches do not reach 7 bases of it. For CDR1 and CDR2, the germline V gene (reference sequence) lists MNHEY and SMNVEV.

TCR CDR3 regions were amplified from genomic DNA by multiplex PCR using the deep immunoSEQ assay. Extracted genomic DNA from each cell subset was spread evenly across all wells of several immunoSEQ 96-well plates, with each plate serving as a replicate. For sorted subsets, each replicate PCR was loaded with about 0.2 ug genomic DNA, equivalent to 32,000 or so T cell genomes. Purified libraries were quantified with a Qubit 3.0 fluorometer, sized on a Bioanalyzer 2100, and re-quantified with the KAPA Library Quantification kit. Every immunoSEQ 96-well plate was sequenced on a dedicated single-read 150-cycle Illumina NextSeq 550 flow cell. The authors' pipeline ran thus. Because the immunoSEQ output held only junctional sequences and lacked quality scores, the filtering could not match the filtering applied to full-length reads. Sequences were annotated with PyIR, a Python wrapper for IgBLAST v1.9, and V/J genes and CDR3 were assigned using IMGT germline references. Reads with weak V/J assignments (E-value above 1e-6), missing CDR3, stop codons, out-of-frame junctions, or ambiguous translated residues were removed. V3J clonotypes were defined as sequences sharing an identical inferred V gene, J gene, and CDR3 amino acid sequence. Percentage overlap between repertoires was calculated by dividing the number of shared unique clonotypes by the size of the smaller repertoire. RTK rarefaction, the Chao1 estimator, and Recon v2.1 estimates of unobserved clonotypes were used to assess repertoire richness. Generation probabilities for all TCRbeta clonotypes obtained by the gDNA method from a few donors were computed using OLGA. TCRdb obtained this table from immuneACCESS and retained in-frame rearrangements with V and J assigned. These tables miss some clones; where compared with another copy, unresolved V genes account for less than half of the shortfall, and the remainder is unexplained. V and J calls and clone size are as listed in that table; D and trimming were resolved from the DNA. A total of approximately 940,000 clones appear in this sample, over 75% of them only once. The top ten constitute roughly 1.5% of the sample.

The TCR sequence derives from a man aged 18-30 years in good health. In this chain, TRBV27 is recombined with TRBJ1-1; 10 bases in the junction line up with TRBD1. Sequencing input: memory CD4+ T cells sorted from blood. The cell subset or site label of this sample denotes: CD45RA-negative fraction. CDR3 reads: CATTSDRGTEAFF. The DNA sequence is as follows: TGTGCCACCACCTCGGACAGGGGGACTGAAGCTTTCTTT.